The 31 T cell receptor beta chains below come from one sample, sequenced in a study of T cells in Graves' hyperthyroidism and ophthalmopathy. RNA transcripts were the template for amplifying TCR beta CDR3 regions. The study used the HTBI primer set for a first-round RT-PCR of the TCR CDR3. Each CDR3 protein gets one entry after TCRdb re-called the multiplex PCR reads with MiXCR. The sample holds roughly 710,000 distinct CDR3 sequences, about a third seen once. Sequenced material: blood. These receptors came from a woman between 40 and 50 years old with Graves' hyperthyroidism.

This chain uses TRBV6-6 with TRBJ2-5; 7 positions match TRBD1. With V trimmed by 2 bases and J by 6 bases, 6 bases remained unmatched. Per the germline V gene, CDR1 is MNHNY and CDR2 is SVGAGI (reference sequence). The CDR3 spans 14 residues. CDR3 DNA sequence: TGTGCCAGCAGTTACCAGACAGGGTTCCAGACCCAGTACTTC. Residues: CASSYQTGFQTQYF.

This clonotype was recorded many times. This chain joins TRBV7-2 and TRBJ1-5; tentatively, D is TRBD1 (5 bases). The ends were cut back, 6 bases at V and 5 bases at J, with 14 bases in the middle. The germline gives CDR1 SGHTA, CDR2 FQGNSA. The CDR3 extends over 14 amino acids. CDR3 DNA: TGTGCCAGCAGTTCAGACAGACTCCATCAGCCCCAGCATTTT. Translation gives CASSSDRLHQPQHF. The full variable domain, its missing parts supplied by reference TRBV7-2 and TRBJ1-5, is GAGVSQSPSNKVTEKGKDVELRCDPISGHTALYWYRQSLGQGLEFLIYFQGNSAPDKSGLPSDRFSAERTGGSVSTLTIQRTQQEDSAVYLCASSSDRLHQPQHFGDGTRLSIL.

This chain joins TRBV7-3 and TRBJ2-7; 8 positions match TRBD2. V trimming: 7 bases; J trimming: 0 bases; junction bases outside the gene matches: 14. The V gene's germline CDR1 is SGHTA and CDR2 FQGTGA. This CDR3 comprises 17 residues. In DNA form, the CDR3 reads TGTGCCAGCACCAATCCCCGGGGGGGCCTAAGCTCCTACGAGCAGTACTTC. Protein: CASTNPRGGLSSYEQYF. Combining the CDR3 with reference TRBV7-3 and TRBJ2-7 gives the whole variable domain GAGVSQTPSNKVTEKGKYVELRCDPISGHTALYWYRQSLGQGPEFLIYFQGTGAADDSGLPNDRFFAVRPEGSVSTLKIQRTERGDSAVYLCASTNPRGGLSSYEQYFGPGTRLTVT.

This chain uses TRBV6-1 with TRBJ1-6; D is possibly TRBD1 (5 bases). The V and J ends lost 8 bases and 4 bases respectively, with 12 bases between them. The CDR3 loop spans 14 amino acids. CDR1 MNHNS and CDR2 SASEGT come from the germline V gene. The CDR3 region is CASGQQAYNSPLHF. The CDR3 DNA sequence: TGTGCCAGCGGACAACAGGCTTATAATTCACCCCTCCACTTT.

The chain recombines TRBV7-8 with TRBJ2-7, with 8 bases that match TRBD1. The CDR3 has 16 amino acids. Germline V gives CDR1 SGHVS, CDR2 FQNEAQ. Losses at the gene ends were 5 bases for V and 2 bases for J; bases not matched to a gene: 11. The CDR3 DNA reads as TGTGCCAGCAGCGGGACGGACAGGGTCCACACCTACGAGCAGTACTTC. It encodes CASSGTDRVHTYEQYF.

V gene TRBV11-1 combines with J gene TRBJ2-7; D uncertain. CDR3 length equals 19 residues. V was shortened by 1 base and J by 3 bases, with 25 bases between the two germline ends. Per the germline V gene, CDR1 is SGHAT and CDR2 is FQDESV (reference sequence). CDR3 amino acids: CASSLGLGSPPVVVYEQYF. DNA of the CDR3: TGTGCCAGCAGCTTAGGTCTCGGTTCTCCTCCAGTGGTCGTCTACGAGCAGTACTTC.

The V gene is TRBV20-1, the J gene TRBJ1-2; maybe TRBD1 (5 bases). In germline, CDR1 is DFQATT, CDR2 SNEGSKA (reference sequence). V was shortened by 4 bases and J by 5 bases, with 14 bases between the two germline ends. This CDR3 has 13 amino acids. CDR3: CSAMGLARYGYTF. Here the CDR3 DNA reads TGCAGTGCTATGGGGCTAGCGCGGTATGGCTACACCTTC.

The chain recombines TRBV2 with TRBJ2-3; D is unresolved. Germline V gives CDR1 SNHLY, CDR2 FYNNEI. V lost 4 bases and J 0 bases, leaving 8 bases between the germline ends. This CDR3 is 14 amino acids long. Here the CDR3 reads CASSVLVSTDTQYF. The CDR3 DNA sequence: TGTGCCAGCAGTGTTCTAGTTAGCACAGATACGCAGTATTTT.

To note about this clonotype: Given a much more abundant clone one base away, this may be a read error. J is TRBJ2-7 and V is TRBV29-1; a possible D gene is TRBD1 (5 bases). Germline V gene lookup returns CDR1 SQVTM and CDR2 ANQGSEA. V was trimmed by 1 base and J by 8 bases, leaving 18 bases between them. The CDR3 has 14 amino acids. The CDR3 DNA reads as TGCAGCGTTGAAGCAACTGACTGGGGCGTTCAGCAGTACTTC. This encodes CSVEATDWGVQQYF.

The rearrangement uses TRBV11-3 and TRBJ1-1; unclear D gene. Per the germline V gene, CDR1 is SGHNT and CDR2 is YENEEA. V gave up 2 bases and J gave up 4 bases, with 11 bases separating them. CDR3 length equals 14 residues. For the CDR3, the DNA is TGTGCCAGCAGCTTAAGGGAAAGGAGCACTGAAGCTTTCTTT. Amino acids: CASSLRERSTEAFF.

This clonotype occurred many times. The V call is TRBV2, the J call TRBJ1-1; D ambiguous. The CDR3 totals 11 residues. The V end lost 5 bases, the J end lost 6 bases, and 7 bases lay between the germline ends. Germline CDR1 is SNHLY and CDR2 is FYNNEI. CDR3 DNA: TGTGCCAGCAGTCTCGGATCTGAAGCTTTCTTT. Protein sequence: CASSLGSEAFF.

Concerning this clonotype itself: The conserved final phenylalanine or tryptophan is absent from the CDR3, which likely points to a read error. The chain combines TRBV5-1 with TRBJ2-7; D not certain. The CDR3 runs to 13 residues. From germline, CDR1 is SGHRS and CDR2 YFSETQ. Between the trimmed V and J ends, which lost 0 bases and 3 bases, there was a span of 7 bases. CDR3 in amino acids: CASSLDRYYEQYL. The CDR3 region has the DNA TGCGCCAGCAGCTTGGACAGATACTACGAGCAGTACCTC.

The chain combines TRBV28 with TRBJ1-2; D remains unclear. Germline CDR1 and CDR2: MDHEN and SYDVKM. Trimming took off 5 bases at V and 8 bases at J, with 15 bases between the two ends. The CDR3 has 13 amino acids. CDR3 nucleotides: TGTGCCAGCAGTCCCCCAGCGAGAGAAGGCTACACCTTC. As protein: CASSPPAREGYTF.

The chain employs TRBV12-3 or TRBV12-4 and TRBJ2-2; 11 bases agree with TRBD2. CDR3 length: 18 residues. V lost 1 base to trimming and J lost 4 bases; unmatched junction nucleotides: 8. The DNA of the CDR3 is TGTGCCAGCAGTTTAGTGGGGGAGACTAGCGGGACCACCGGGGAGCTGTTTTTT. It specifies CASSLVGETSGTTGELFF.

On this clonotype: In this CDR3 the conserved last residue, phenylalanine or tryptophan, is missing, so a read error is likely. No DNA is shown, since the ends of the CDR3 on it are uncertain; the CDR3 is the one TCRdb lists. The chain combines TRBV10-1 with TRBJ1-5; the table's TRBD1 call for D was not verified on the DNA. The CDR3 comprises 10 residues, both ends counted. Germline CDR1 and CDR2: WNHNN and SYGVQD (reference sequence). This CDR3 reads CASSDGTGGI.

This clonotype was counted ten times or more. V and J are TRBV5-5 and TRBJ1-1, with TRBD1 identical over 7 bases. Germline V CDR1 and CDR2: SGHKS, YYEKEE (reference sequence). Trimming at V came to 4 bases and at J to 0 bases, leaving 12 bases not matched to a gene. The CDR3 consists of 17 residues. The CDR3 DNA reads as TGTGCCAGCAGCGTGCGTATTGGGACAGCGATGAACACTGAAGCTTTCTTT. Translated, it gives CASSVRIGTAMNTEAFF.

J is TRBJ1-1 and V is TRBV5-1; D remains unclear. Trimming removed 6 bases from V and 0 bases from J, with 9 bases in between. The CDR3 totals 13 residues. Germline CDR1 is SGHRS and CDR2 is YFSETQ. CDR3 nucleotide sequence: TGCGCCAGCAAGAGCCTAATGAACACTGAAGCTTTCTTT. It specifies CASKSLMNTEAFF.

This clonotype was detected a few times. This CDR3 is CATDGTSDYGYTF. CDR3 nucleotide sequence: TGTGCCACCGACGGGACATCCGACTATGGCTACACCTTC. V gene TRBV6-6 combines with J gene TRBJ1-2; a weak D match, TRBD1 (6 bases). The CDR3 loop spans 13 amino acids. The V gene lost 10 bases and the J gene lost 3 bases, with 15 bases spanning the gap. Germline values: CDR1 MNHNY, CDR2 SVGAGI (reference sequence).

The chain combines TRBV12-3 or TRBV12-4 with TRBJ1-2; 9 nucleotides line up with TRBD1. The length of the CDR3 is 13 residues. Losses at the gene ends were 5 bases for V and 4 bases for J; bases not matched to a gene: 2. CDR3 bases: TGTGCCAGCAGTCGGACAGGGGCCTATGGCTACACCTTC. Amino acids: CASSRTGAYGYTF.

The gene calls are TRBV2 and TRBJ1-5; 8 positions agree with TRBD1. The CDR3 covers 15 residues. CDR1 is SNHLY, CDR2 FYNNEI, per germline. The J segment lost 5 bases and the V segment lost 5 bases, leaving 8 bases of the junction unmatched. CDR3 in amino acids: CASSLRKTGDQPQHF. The CDR3 DNA reads as TGTGCCAGCAGTCTACGAAAGACAGGGGATCAGCCCCAGCATTTT.

This clonotype has at least ten counts. V is TRBV29-1 and J is TRBJ2-5; 9 bases agree with TRBD2. V lost 5 bases, J lost 1 base, and 11 bases stayed unmatched. The CDR3 covers 16 residues. In germline, CDR1 is SQVTM, CDR2 ANQGSEA. CDR3 DNA: TGCAGCGTTCCGAAGGGGGCGGGAGGGCCCCAAGAGACCCAGTACTTC. Its protein product is CSVPKGAGGPQETQYF.

J is TRBJ2-2 and V is TRBV7-8, with D perhaps matching TRBD2 (5 bases). The CDR3 loop spans 17 amino acids. The V end lost 3 bases, the J end lost 0 bases, and 14 bases lay between the germline ends. Germline V gene data show CDR1 as SGHVS and CDR2 as FQNEAQ. CDR3 protein: CASSFTGAVPNTGELFF. CDR3 sequence (DNA): TGTGCCAGCAGCTTTACCGGAGCGGTTCCGAACACCGGGGAGCTGTTTTTT.

The CDR3 spells CASSRDPGQAFNQPQHF. The CDR3 nucleotides are TGTGCCAGCAGCCGAGATCCGGGACAGGCCTTCAATCAGCCCCAGCATTTT. The chain carries TRBV14 and TRBJ1-5, with 8 positions matching TRBD1. The germline V gene has CDR1 SGHDN and CDR2 FVKESK. This CDR3 has 17 residues. Unmatched junction bases numbered 11, after V lost 4 bases and J lost 3 bases.

The CDR3 spells CASSQDSGQGLAGVYEQYF. As DNA, the CDR3 is TGCGCCAGCAGCCAAGATTCGGGACAGGGGTTAGCGGGAGTCTACGAGCAGTACTTC. The J gene is TRBJ2-7, the V gene TRBV4-3, with a possible D match to TRBD1 (10 bases). V lost 0 bases and J 3 bases, leaving 24 bases between the germline ends. Germline loops: CDR1 LGHNA, CDR2 YSLEER. The CDR3 sequence is 19 residues long.

In its sample, this clonotype was seen many times. The CDR3 region is CASSLSRENEQYF. The CDR3 nucleotides are TGTGCCAGCAGCCTCTCGCGTGAAAACGAGCAGTACTTC. The gene calls are TRBV7-2 and TRBJ2-7; no clear D. This CDR3 is 13 amino acids long. V lost 5 bases and J lost 5, with 13 bases in between. The V gene's germline CDR1 is SGHTA and CDR2 FQGNSA.

This clonotype was seen more than once but under ten times. The chain's CDR3 is CSARYPNREAFF. The CDR3 DNA follows: TGCAGTGCTAGATACCCCAACCGTGAAGCTTTCTTT. The chain recombines TRBV20-1 with TRBJ1-1, with D uncertain. The CDR3 spans 12 residues. Germline V gene lookup returns CDR1 DFQATT and CDR2 SNEGSKA (reference sequence). V was trimmed by 2 bases and J by 7 bases, leaving 11 bases between them.

The table lists this clonotype with many counts. This chain joins TRBV7-2 and TRBJ1-1; D may be TRBD1 (5 bases). The CDR3 consists of 16 residues. In germline, CDR1 is SGHTA, CDR2 FQGNSA. V lost 1 base, J lost 0 bases, and 12 bases lay in between. The CDR3 spells CASSLGGRQMNTEAFF. DNA for the CDR3: TGTGCCAGCAGCTTAGGAGGCCGACAGATGAACACTGAAGCTTTCTTT.

J is TRBJ2-5 and V is TRBV7-2; 11 positions agree with TRBD1. V lost 6 bases, J lost 7 bases, and 7 bases stayed unmatched. CDR1 is SGHTA and CDR2 is FQGNSA in the germline V gene. CDR3 length equals 14 residues. CDR3 residues: CASSQPGTGGTQYF. The CDR3 bases are TGTGCCAGCAGTCAACCCGGGACAGGGGGGACCCAGTACTTC.

At least ten counts were recorded for this clonotype. This chain joins TRBV6-5 and TRBJ1-3, with unresolved D. The germline V gene encodes CDR1 MNHEY and CDR2 SVGAGI. Trimming left V 6 bases short and J 1 base short, with 19 bases between. The CDR3 covers 17 residues. CDR3 nucleotides: TGTGCCAGCAGCACTACCCTCGGTTCATTATCTGGAAACACCATATATTTT. Translating it yields CASSTTLGSLSGNTIYF.

V is TRBV28 and J is TRBJ1-2; D is uncertain. The V end was cut by 6 bases, the J end by 8 bases, with 13 bases between. CDR1 is MDHEN, CDR2 SYDVKM, per germline. The CDR3 consists of 12 residues. The CDR3, as DNA: TGTGCCAGCAGCCTAGGACCCCAGGGCTACACCTTC. This codes for CASSLGPQGYTF.

The chain combines TRBV10-3 with TRBJ2-6; D is unclear. The CDR3 is 15 amino acids. The V gene lost 0 bases and the J gene lost 7 bases, with 10 bases spanning the gap. Germline CDR1 reads ENHRY; CDR2 reads SYGVKD. For the CDR3, the DNA is TGTGCCATCAGTGAGTCGTCAGGTGGTGCCAACGTCCTGACTTTC. Amino acids: CAISESSGGANVLTF.